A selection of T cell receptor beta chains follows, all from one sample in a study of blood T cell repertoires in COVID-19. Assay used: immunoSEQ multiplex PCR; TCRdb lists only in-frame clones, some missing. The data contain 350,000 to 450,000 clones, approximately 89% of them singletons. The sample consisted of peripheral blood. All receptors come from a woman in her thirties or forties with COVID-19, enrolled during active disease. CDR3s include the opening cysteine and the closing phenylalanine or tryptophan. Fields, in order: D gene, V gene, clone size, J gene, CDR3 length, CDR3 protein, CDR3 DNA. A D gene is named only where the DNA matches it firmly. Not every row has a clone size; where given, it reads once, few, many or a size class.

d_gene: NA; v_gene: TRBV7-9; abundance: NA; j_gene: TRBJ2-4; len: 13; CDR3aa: CASSLAGITLQYF; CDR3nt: TGTGCCAGCAGCTTAGCCGGGATAACACTTCAGTACTTC
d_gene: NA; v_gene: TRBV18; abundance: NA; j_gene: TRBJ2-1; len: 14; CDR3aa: CASSRGGSYNEQFF; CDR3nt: TGTGCCAGCTCGAGGGGAGGCTCCTACAATGAGCAGTTCTTC
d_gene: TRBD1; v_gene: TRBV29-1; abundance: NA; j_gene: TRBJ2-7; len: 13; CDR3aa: CSVETGSSYEQYF; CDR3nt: TGCAGCGTTGAGACAGGGAGCTCCTACGAGCAGTACTTC
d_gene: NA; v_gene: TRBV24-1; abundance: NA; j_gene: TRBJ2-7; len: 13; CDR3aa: CATSDPSSYEQYF; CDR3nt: TGTGCCACCAGTGACCCCTCCTCCTACGAGCAGTACTTC
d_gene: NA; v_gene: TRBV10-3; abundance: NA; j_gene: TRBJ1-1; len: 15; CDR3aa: CAISESGGPNTEAFF; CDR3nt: TGTGCCATCAGTGAGTCGGGAGGACCGAACACTGAAGCTTTCTTT
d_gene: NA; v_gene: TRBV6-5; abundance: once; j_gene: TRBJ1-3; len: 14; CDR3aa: CASSYESSGNTIYF; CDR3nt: TGTGCCAGCAGTTACGAGAGCTCTGGAAACACCATATATTTT
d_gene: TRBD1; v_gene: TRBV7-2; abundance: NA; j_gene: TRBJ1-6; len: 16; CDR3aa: CASSSRPGQTHSPLHF; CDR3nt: TGTGCCAGCAGCTCCAGACCGGGACAGACCCATTCACCCCTCCACTTT
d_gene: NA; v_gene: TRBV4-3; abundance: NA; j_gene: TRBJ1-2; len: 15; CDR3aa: CASSQDGGAIYGYTF; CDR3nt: TGCGCCAGCAGCCAAGACGGGGGGGCGATTTATGGCTACACCTTC
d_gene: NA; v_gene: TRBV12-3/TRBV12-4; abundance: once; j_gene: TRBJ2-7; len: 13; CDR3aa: CASSLSQIYEQYF; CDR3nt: TGTGCCAGCAGTTTATCGCAGATCTACGAGCAGTACTTC
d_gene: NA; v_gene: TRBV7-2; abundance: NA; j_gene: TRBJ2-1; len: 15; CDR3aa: CASSPQRTVNNEQFF; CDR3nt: TGTGCCAGCAGCCCCCAACGGACAGTGAACAATGAGCAGTTCTTC
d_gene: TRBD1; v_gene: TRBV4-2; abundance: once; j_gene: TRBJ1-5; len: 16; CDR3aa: CASSQATARGHQPQHF; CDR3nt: TGTGCCAGCAGCCAAGCCACCGCCAGGGGGCATCAGCCCCAGCATTTT
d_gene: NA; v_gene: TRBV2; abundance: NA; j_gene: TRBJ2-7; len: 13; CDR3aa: CASKATEDYEQYF; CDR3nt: TGTGCCAGCAAAGCGACTGAAGACTACGAGCAGTACTTC
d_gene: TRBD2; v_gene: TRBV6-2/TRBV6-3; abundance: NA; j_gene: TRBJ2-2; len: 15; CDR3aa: CASSLSGELTGELFF; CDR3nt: TGTGCCAGCAGCCTAAGCGGGGAGTTAACCGGGGAGCTGTTTTTT
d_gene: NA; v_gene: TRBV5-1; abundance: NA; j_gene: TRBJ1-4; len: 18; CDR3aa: CASSLVVNWDIRHEKLFF; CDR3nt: TGCGCCAGCAGCTTGGTGGTGAATTGGGACATCCGTCATGAAAAACTGTTTTTT
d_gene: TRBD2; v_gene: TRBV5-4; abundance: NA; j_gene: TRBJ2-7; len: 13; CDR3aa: CASSFRGLDEQYF; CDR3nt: TGTGCCAGCAGCTTTAGGGGACTAGACGAGCAGTACTTC
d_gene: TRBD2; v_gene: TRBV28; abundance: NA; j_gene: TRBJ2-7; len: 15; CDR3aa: CASSILAGAVYEQYF; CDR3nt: TGTGCCAGCAGTATCCTAGCGGGGGCGGTCTACGAGCAGTACTTC
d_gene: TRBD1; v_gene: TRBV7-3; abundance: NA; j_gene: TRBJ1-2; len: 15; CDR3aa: CASSLGQGGDYGYTF; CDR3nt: TGTGCCAGCAGCCTAGGACAGGGGGGAGACTATGGCTACACCTTC
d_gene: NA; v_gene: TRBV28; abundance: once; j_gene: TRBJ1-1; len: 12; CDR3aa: CASSLKLQGTFF; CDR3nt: TGTGCCAGCAGTTTAAAGTTGCAGGGAACTTTCTTT